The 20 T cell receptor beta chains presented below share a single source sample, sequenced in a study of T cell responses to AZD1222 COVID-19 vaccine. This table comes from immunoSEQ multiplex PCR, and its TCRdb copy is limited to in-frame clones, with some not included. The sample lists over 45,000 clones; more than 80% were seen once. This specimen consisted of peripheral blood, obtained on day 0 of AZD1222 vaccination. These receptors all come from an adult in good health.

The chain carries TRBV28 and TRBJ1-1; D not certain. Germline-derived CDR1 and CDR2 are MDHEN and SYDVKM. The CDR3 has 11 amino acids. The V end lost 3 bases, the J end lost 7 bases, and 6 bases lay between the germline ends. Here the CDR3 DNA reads TGTGCCAGCAGTTTGTCAGTTGAAGCTTTCTTT. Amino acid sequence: CASSLSVEAFF.

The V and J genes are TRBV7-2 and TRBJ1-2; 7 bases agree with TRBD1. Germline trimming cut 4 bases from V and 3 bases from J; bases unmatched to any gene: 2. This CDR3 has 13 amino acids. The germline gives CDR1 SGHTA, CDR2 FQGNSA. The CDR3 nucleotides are TGTGCCAGCAGCTACGACAGGGACTATGGCTACACCTTC. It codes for CASSYDRDYGYTF.

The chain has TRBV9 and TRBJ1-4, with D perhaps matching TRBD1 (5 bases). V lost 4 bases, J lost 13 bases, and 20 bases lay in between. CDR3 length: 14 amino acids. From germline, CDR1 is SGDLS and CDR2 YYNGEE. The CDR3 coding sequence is TGTGCCAGCAGCTCAGGGACGGACCCAGCGGGACTGTTTTTT. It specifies CASSSGTDPAGLFF.

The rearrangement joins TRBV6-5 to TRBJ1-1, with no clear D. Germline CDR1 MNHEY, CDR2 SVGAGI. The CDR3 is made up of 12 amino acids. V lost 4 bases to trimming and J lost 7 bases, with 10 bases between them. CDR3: CASSFASIEAFF. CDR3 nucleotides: TGTGCCAGCAGTTTCGCCTCGATTGAAGCTTTCTTT.

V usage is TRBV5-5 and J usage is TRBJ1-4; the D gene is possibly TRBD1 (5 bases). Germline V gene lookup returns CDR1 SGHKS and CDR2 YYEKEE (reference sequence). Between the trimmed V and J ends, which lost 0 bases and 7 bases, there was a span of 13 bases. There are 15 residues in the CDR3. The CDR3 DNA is TGTGCCAGCAGCTTGGAGGGGAGTGGGCCTGAAAAACTGTTTTTT. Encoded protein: CASSLEGSGPEKLFF.

CDR3 sequence (DNA): TGTGCCAGCTCACCTTCGAGTCTGGGGACAGATACGCAGTATTTT. This sequence encodes CASSPSSLGTDTQYF. V usage is TRBV18 and J usage is TRBJ2-3; D ambiguous. The CDR3 spans 15 residues. The V gene lost 3 bases and the J gene lost 3 bases, with 13 bases spanning the gap. Looked up from germline, CDR1 is KGHSH and CDR2 is LQKENI.

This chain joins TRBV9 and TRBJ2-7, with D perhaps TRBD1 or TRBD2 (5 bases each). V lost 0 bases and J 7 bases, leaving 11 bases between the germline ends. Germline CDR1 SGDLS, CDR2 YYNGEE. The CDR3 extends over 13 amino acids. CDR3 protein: CASSVASGGEQYF. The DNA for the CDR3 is TGTGCCAGCAGCGTAGCATCTGGGGGTGAGCAGTACTTC. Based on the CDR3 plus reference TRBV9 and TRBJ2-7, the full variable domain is DSGVTQTPKHLITATGQRVTLRCSPRSGDLSVYWYQQSLDQGLQFLIQYYNGEERAKGNILERFSAQQFPDLHSELNLSSLELGDSALYFCASSVASGGEQYFGPGTRLTVT.

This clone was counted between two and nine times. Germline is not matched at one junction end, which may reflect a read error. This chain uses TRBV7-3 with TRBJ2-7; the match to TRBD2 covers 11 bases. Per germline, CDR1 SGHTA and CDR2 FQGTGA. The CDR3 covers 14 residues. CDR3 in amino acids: CASSITSGSYEQYF. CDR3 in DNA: TGTGCCAGCAGCATAACTAGCGGGAGCTACGAGCAGTACTTC. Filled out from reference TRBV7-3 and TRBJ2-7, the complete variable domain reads GAGVSQTPSNKVTEKGKYVELRCDPISGHTALYWYRQSLGQGPEFLIYFQGTGAADDSGLPNDRFFAVRPEGSVSTLKIQRTERGDSAVYLCASSITSGSYEQYFGPGTRLTVT.

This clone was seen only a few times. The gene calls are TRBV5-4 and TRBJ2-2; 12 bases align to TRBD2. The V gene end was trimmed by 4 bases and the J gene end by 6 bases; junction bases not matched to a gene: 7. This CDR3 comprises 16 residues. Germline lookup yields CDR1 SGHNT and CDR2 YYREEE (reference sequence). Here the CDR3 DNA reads TGTGCCAGCAGCCGAGGACTAGCGGGACACCCCGGGGAGCTGTTTTTT. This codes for CASSRGLAGHPGELFF.

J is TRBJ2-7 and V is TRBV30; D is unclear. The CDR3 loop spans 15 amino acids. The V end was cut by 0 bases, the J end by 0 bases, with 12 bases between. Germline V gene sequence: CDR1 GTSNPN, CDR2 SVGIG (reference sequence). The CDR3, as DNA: TGTGCCTGGAGTGTACGGCAGGCGCTCTCCTACGAGCAGTACTTC. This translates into CAWSVRQALSYEQYF.

DNA for the CDR3: TGTGCCAGCAGTGAGTCGGGGACACACCCTATGAGCTACACCTTC. Translating it yields CASSESGTHPMSYTF. The J gene is TRBJ1-2, the V gene TRBV6-1, with a possible D match to TRBD1 (6 bases). V was clipped by 3 bases and J by 9 bases, with 20 bases between them. The CDR3 sequence is 15 residues long. Looked up from germline, CDR1 is MNHNS and CDR2 is SASEGT.

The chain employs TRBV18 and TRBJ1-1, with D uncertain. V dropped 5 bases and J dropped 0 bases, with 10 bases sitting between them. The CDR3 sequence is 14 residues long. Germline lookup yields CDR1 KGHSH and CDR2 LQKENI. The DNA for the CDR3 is TGTGCCAGCTCAACCAGGAATCTGAACACTGAAGCTTTCTTT. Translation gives CASSTRNLNTEAFF. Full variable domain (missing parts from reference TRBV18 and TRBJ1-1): NAGVMQNPRHLVRRRGQEARLRCSPMKGHSHVYWYRQLPEEGLKFMVYLQKENIIDESGMPKERFSAEFPKEGPSILRIQQVVRGDSAAYFCASSTRNLNTEAFFGQGTRLTVV.

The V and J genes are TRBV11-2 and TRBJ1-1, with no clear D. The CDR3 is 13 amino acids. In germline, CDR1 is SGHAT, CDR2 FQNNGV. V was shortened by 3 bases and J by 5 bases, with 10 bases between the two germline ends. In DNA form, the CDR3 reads TGTGCCAGCAGCTTCGACCGGTTGACTGAAGCTTTCTTT. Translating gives CASSFDRLTEAFF.

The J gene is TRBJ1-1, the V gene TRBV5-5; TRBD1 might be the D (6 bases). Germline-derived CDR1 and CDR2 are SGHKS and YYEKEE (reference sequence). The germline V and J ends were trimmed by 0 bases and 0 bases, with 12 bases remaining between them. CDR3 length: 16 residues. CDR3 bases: TGTGCCAGCAGCTTGGAATGGGGGGCAATGAACACTGAAGCTTTCTTT. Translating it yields CASSLEWGAMNTEAFF.

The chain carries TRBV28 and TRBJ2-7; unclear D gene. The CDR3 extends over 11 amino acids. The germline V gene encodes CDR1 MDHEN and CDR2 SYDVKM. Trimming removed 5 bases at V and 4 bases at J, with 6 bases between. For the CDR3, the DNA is TGTGCCAGCAGTGGCAGTTACGAGCAGTACTTC. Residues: CASSGSYEQYF.

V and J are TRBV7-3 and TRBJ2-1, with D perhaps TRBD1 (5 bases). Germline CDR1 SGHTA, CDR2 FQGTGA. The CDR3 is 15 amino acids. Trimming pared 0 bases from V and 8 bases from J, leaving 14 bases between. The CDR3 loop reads CASSLTGVTGHEQFF. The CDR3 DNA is TGTGCCAGCAGCTTAACAGGGGTCACAGGTCATGAGCAGTTCTTC.

CDR3: CSAGTPAHNEQFF. CDR3 DNA sequence: TGCAGCGCCGGGACCCCTGCCCACAATGAGCAGTTCTTC. This chain joins TRBV29-1 and TRBJ2-1, with D tentatively TRBD1 or TRBD2 (5 bases each). Germline V gives CDR1 SQVTM, CDR2 ANQGSEA. Trimming left V 7 bases short and J 5 bases short, with 15 bases between. The CDR3 sequence is 13 residues long.

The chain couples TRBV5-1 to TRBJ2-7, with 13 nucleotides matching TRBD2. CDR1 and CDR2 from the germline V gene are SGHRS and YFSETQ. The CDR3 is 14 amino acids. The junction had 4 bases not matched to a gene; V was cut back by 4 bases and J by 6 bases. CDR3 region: CASSPGTSGIEQYF. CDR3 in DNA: TGCGCCAGCAGCCCCGGGACTAGCGGGATCGAGCAGTACTTC.

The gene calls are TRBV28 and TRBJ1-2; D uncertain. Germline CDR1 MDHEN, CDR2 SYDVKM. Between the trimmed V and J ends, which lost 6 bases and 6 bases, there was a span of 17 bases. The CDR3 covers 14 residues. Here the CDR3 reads CASRVRTVGDGYTF. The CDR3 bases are TGTGCCAGCAGGGTAAGGACGGTGGGAGATGGCTACACCTTC.

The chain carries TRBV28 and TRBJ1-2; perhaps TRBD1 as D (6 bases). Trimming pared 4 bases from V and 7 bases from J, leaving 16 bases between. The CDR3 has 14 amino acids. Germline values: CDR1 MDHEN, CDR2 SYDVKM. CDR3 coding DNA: TGTGCCAGCAGTTCCAGCCCGGCGGGGGCTGGCTACACCTTC. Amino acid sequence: CASSSSPAGAGYTF.